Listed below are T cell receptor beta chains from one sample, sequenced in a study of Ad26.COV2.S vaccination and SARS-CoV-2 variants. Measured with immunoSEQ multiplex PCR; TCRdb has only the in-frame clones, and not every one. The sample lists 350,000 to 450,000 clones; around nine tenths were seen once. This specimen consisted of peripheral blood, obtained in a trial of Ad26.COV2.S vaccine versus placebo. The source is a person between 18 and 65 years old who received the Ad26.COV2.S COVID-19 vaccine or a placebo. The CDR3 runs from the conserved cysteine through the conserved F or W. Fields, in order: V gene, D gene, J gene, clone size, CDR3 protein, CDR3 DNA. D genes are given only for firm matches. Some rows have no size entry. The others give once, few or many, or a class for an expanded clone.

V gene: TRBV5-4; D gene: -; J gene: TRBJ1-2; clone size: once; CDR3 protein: CASSFGGGYGYTF; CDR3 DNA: TGTGCCAGCAGCTTTGGGGGGGGCTATGGCTACACCTTC
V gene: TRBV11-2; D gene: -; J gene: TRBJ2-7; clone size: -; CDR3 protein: CASSFRLGEGGEQYF; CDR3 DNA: TGTGCCAGCAGCTTCCGTTTGGGGGAAGGCGGCGAGCAGTACTTC
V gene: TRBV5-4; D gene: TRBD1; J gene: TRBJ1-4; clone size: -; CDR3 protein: CASRTGTDNEKLFF; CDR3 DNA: TGTGCCAGCAGGACCGGGACAGATAATGAAAAACTGTTTTTT
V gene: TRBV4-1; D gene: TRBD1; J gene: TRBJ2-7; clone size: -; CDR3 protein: CASSPPTGGRYEQYF; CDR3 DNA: TGCGCCAGCAGCCCACCGACAGGGGGCCGTTACGAGCAGTACTTC
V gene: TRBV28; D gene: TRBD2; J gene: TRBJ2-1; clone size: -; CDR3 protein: CASSTGLAGAGDIDEQFF; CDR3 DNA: TGTGCCAGCAGCACGGGACTAGCGGGAGCGGGGGATATCGATGAGCAGTTCTTC
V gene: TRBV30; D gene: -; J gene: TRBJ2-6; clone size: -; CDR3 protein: CAWSKQGGIPSGANVLTF; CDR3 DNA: TGTGCCTGGAGTAAACAGGGAGGGATCCCCTCTGGGGCCAACGTCCTGACTTTC
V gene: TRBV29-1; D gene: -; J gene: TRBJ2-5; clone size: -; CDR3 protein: CSVVPGMGETQYF; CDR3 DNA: TGCAGCGTTGTTCCGGGTATGGGAGAGACCCAGTACTTC
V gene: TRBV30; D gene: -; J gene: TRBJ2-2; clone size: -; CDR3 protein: CAWSLGGGELFF; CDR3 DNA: TGTGCCTGGAGCTTGGGGGGCGGGGAGCTGTTTTTT
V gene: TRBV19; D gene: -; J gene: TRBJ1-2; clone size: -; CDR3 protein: CASSITGPNYGYTF; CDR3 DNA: TGTGCCAGTAGTATAACAGGGCCCAACTATGGCTACACCTTC
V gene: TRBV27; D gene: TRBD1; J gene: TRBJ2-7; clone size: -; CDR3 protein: CASSLTSGTGPYEQYF; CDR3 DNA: TGTGCCAGCAGCCTTACCTCCGGGACAGGCCCCTACGAGCAGTACTTC
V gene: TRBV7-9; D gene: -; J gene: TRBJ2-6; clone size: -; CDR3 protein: CASSPPGSGANVLTF; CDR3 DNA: TGTGCCAGCAGCCCCCCAGGGTCCGGGGCCAACGTCCTGACTTTC
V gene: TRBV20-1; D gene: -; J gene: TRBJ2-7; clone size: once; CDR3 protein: CSARVIGEQYF; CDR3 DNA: TGCAGTGCTAGAGTGATCGGCGAGCAGTACTTC
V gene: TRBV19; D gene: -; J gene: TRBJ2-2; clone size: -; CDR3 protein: CASSIEVKGELFF; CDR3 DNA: TGTGCCAGTAGTATAGAGGTAAAGGGGGAGCTGTTTTTT
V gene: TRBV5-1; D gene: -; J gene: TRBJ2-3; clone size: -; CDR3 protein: CASSPGPGGGTQYF; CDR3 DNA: TGCGCCAGCAGCCCCGGTCCCGGAGGCGGTACGCAGTATTTT
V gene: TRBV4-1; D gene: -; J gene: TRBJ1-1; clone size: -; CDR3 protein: CASSTSTGNTEAFF; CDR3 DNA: TGCGCCAGCAGTACCAGTACAGGGAACACTGAAGCTTTCTTT
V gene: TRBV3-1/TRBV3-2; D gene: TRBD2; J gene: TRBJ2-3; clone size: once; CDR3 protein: CASSPPGTSGRGTQYF; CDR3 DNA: TGTGCCAGCAGCCCCCCCGGGACTAGCGGGAGAGGCACGCAGTATTTT
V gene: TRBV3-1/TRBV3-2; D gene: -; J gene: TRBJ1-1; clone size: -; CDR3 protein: CASSQGGGGEAFF; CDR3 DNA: TGTGCCAGCAGCCAAGGAGGTGGAGGCGAAGCTTTCTTT
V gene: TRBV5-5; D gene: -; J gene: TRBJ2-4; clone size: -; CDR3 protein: CASSTVLYGSKNIQYF; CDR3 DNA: TGTGCCAGCAGCACTGTCCTATACGGGTCCAAAAACATTCAGTACTTC
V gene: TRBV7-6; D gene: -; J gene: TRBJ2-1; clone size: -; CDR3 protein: CASSLDLWGVGSYNEQFF; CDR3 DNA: TGTGCCAGCAGCTTAGACCTTTGGGGGGTGGGCTCCTACAATGAGCAGTTCTTC
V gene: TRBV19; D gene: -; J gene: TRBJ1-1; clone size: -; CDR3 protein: CASRTLQGGTEAFF; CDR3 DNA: TGTGCCAGTAGGACACTCCAGGGAGGAACTGAAGCTTTCTTT
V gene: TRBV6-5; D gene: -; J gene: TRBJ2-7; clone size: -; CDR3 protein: CASSYGGGNQAYEQYF; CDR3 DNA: TGTGCCAGCAGTTACGGTGGGGGAAACCAGGCCTACGAGCAGTACTTC
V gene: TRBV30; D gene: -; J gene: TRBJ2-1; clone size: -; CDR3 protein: CAWSPLGRISSYNEQFF; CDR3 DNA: TGTGCCTGGAGTCCCTTGGGGCGTATAAGCTCCTACAATGAGCAGTTCTTC
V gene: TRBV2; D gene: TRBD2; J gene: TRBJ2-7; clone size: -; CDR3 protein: CASIPGLAESYEQYF; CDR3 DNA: TGTGCCAGTATTCCGGGACTAGCGGAATCCTACGAGCAGTACTTC
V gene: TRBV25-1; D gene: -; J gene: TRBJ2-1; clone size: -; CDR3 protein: CASSAVGGAINEQFF; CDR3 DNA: TGTGCCAGCAGTGCCGTCGGGGGAGCGATCAATGAGCAGTTCTTC
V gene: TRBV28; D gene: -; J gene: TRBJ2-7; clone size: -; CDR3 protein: CASSLPGDSYEQYF; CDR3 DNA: TGTGCCAGCAGTTTACCTGGAGACTCCTACGAGCAGTACTTC
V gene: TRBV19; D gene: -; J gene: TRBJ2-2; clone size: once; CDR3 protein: CASSQTGLAGELFF; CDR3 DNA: TGTGCCAGTAGCCAAACAGGGCTCGCCGGGGAGCTGTTTTTT
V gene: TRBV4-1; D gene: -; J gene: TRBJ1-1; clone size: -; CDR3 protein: CASRAGTRNTEAFF; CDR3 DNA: TGCGCCAGCAGAGCCGGGACACGGAACACTGAAGCTTTCTTT
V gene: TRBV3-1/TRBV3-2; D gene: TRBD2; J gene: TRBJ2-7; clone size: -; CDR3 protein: CASSLSSGRATEQYF; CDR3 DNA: TGTGCCAGCAGCCTATCTAGCGGGAGGGCCACCGAGCAGTACTTC
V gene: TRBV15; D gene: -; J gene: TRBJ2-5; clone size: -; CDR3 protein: CATSGKGVAGLGTQYF; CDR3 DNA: TGTGCCACCAGCGGAAAAGGGGTGGCAGGGCTGGGGACCCAGTACTTC
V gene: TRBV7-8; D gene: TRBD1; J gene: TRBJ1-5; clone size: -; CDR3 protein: CASSSSPTGGFGQPQHF; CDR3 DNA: TGTGCCAGCAGCTCCTCCCCGACAGGGGGCTTTGGTCAGCCCCAGCATTTT
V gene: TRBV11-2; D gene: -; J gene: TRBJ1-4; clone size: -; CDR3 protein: CASSFSLYRSVGEKLFF; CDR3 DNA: TGTGCCAGCAGCTTTTCACTGTACAGGAGCGTTGGTGAAAAACTGTTTTTT
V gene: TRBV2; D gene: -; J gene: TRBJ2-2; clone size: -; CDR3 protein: CASSVITPTGELFF; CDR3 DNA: TGTGCCAGCAGTGTGATAACGCCCACCGGGGAGCTGTTTTTT
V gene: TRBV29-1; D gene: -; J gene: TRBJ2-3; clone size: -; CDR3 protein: CSVGQRPTDTQYF; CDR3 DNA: TGCAGCGTTGGACAGAGGCCCACAGATACGCAGTATTTT
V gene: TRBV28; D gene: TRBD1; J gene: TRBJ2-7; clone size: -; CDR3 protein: CASSGRTGLGEQYF; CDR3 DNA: TGTGCCAGCAGCGGTAGGACAGGGCTAGGAGAGCAGTACTTC
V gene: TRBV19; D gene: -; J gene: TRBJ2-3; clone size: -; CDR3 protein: CASSIAGTDTQYF; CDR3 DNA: TGTGCCAGTAGTATCGCAGGGACAGATACGCAGTATTTT
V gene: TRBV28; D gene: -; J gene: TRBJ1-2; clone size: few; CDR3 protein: CASTISGTGYGYTF; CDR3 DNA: TGTGCCAGCACCATATCCGGGACGGGCTATGGCTACACCTTC
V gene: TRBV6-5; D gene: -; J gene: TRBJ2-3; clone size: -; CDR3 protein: CASSPIGPDTQYF; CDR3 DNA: TGTGCCAGCAGCCCGATTGGGCCAGATACGCAGTATTTT